This TCR beta chain emerged from a study of regulatory T cells in long-lasting Graves disease. Time point reported: persistent/refractory GD, antithyroid drugs over 5 years with positive TRAb. PBMCs were the source of the RNA used for TCR sequencing. Xi'an, China, was home to the endocrinology department that provided patients. Germline CDR1 reads KGHSH; CDR2 reads LQKENI. Trimming left V 4 bases short and J 7 bases short, with 10 bases between. The CDR3 is 13 amino acids. Findings of the study overall: When disease was persistent, TRBV28, TRBJ1-2 and TRBJ2-5 were the favored segments.

This clonotype was found many times. The antigen is not known. Researchers made TCR beta libraries by using iRepertoire HTBI primers and running Arm-PCR on CDR3 regions. TCRdb redid the calling of the multiplex PCR reads with MiXCR, one entry per CDR3 protein. The table lists roughly 470,000 distinct CDR3 sequences, around 20% of them singletons. The rearrangement uses TRBV18 and TRBJ1-4; no reliable D call. The material sequenced was peripheral blood mononuclear cells (PBMCs), taken when the disease was refractory, from a patient treated with antithyroid drugs. This sequence originates from a female donor with Graves disease. Written as DNA, the CDR3 is TGTGCCAGCTCACTGGATATTGGTGAAAAACTGTTTTTT. Protein product: CASSLDIGEKLFF.